The 13 T cell receptor beta chains below all came from one sample that was sequenced in a study of blood T cell repertoires in COVID-19. Method: immunoSEQ multiplex PCR; TCRdb's copy keeps in-frame clones and lacks some. This table holds about 170,000 clones, 85% to 95% found once. The sequenced material came from peripheral blood. The source is a woman between 50 and 59 years old with acute or convalescent COVID-19.

This chain links TRBV19 with TRBJ2-3; 8 nucleotides align to TRBD1. Trimming cost V 5 bases and J 3 bases; bases outside gene matches: 4. The CDR3 consists of 14 residues. Germline CDR1 and CDR2: LNHDA and SQIVND (reference sequence). The CDR3 here is CASSPYRGTDTQYF. In DNA, the CDR3 is TGTGCCAGTAGTCCCTACAGGGGGACAGATACGCAGTATTTT.

The V and J genes are TRBV6-2 or TRBV6-3 and TRBJ1-2; D might be TRBD1 (6 bases). The V end was cut by 5 bases, the J end by 4 bases, with 14 bases between. The CDR3 has 14 residues. Germline loops: CDR1 MNHEY, CDR2 SVGEGT. CDR3 coding DNA: TGTGCCAGCAGTCGGGACATCCGGAGCTATGGCTACACCTTC. Its translation: CASSRDIRSYGYTF.

This chain links TRBV28 with TRBJ1-5, with unresolved D. Germline values: CDR1 MDHEN, CDR2 SYDVKM. The CDR3 is 15 amino acids. Trimming took off 5 bases at V and 6 bases at J, with 17 bases between the two ends. The CDR3 reads CASSAGLDRGQPQHF. The DNA for the CDR3 is TGTGCCAGCAGTGCCGGACTAGACCGGGGTCAGCCCCAGCATTTT.

The V and J genes are TRBV2 and TRBJ1-1; D perhaps matches TRBD1 (6 bases). Germline-derived CDR1 and CDR2 are SNHLY and FYNNEI. There are 14 residues in the CDR3. V shed 5 bases and J shed 0 bases, with 10 bases lying between them. The CDR3 region is CASSKQGLNTEAFF. Written as DNA, the CDR3 is TGTGCCAGCAGTAAACAGGGCTTGAACACTGAAGCTTTCTTT. The whole variable domain, remainder taken from reference TRBV2 and TRBJ1-1, is EPEVTQTPSHQVTQMGQEVILRCVPISNHLYFYWYRQILGQKVEFLVSFYNNEISEKSEIFDDQFSVERPDGSNFTLKIRSTKLEDSAMYFCASSKQGLNTEAFFGQGTRLTVV.

This sequence joins TRBV30 and TRBJ2-1; TRBD2 matches 8 bases. Trimming took 3 bases from V and 3 from J; bases not matched to a gene: 10. Germline assignment: CDR1 GTSNPN and CDR2 SVGIG (reference sequence). The CDR3 has 16 amino acids. The CDR3 DNA is TGTGCCTGGAGGCGGACTAGCTTGAAGATCTACAATGAGCAGTTCTTC. Protein sequence: CAWRRTSLKIYNEQFF.

The rearrangement links TRBV5-1 to TRBJ1-2; D perhaps matches TRBD1 (6 bases). V was clipped by 1 base and J by 3 bases, with 10 bases between them. CDR3 length: 14 amino acids. Germline CDR1 SGHRS, CDR2 YFSETQ. The CDR3 sequence is CASSLHRADYGYTF. The DNA for the CDR3 is TGCGCCAGCAGCTTGCACAGGGCGGACTATGGCTACACCTTC. The entire variable domain, with the rest obtained from reference TRBV5-1 and TRBJ1-2, is as follows: KAGVTQTPRYLIKTRGQQVTLSCSPISGHRSVSWYQQTPGQGLQFLFEYFSETQRNKGNFPGRFSGRQFSNSRSEMNVSTLELGDSALYLCASSLHRADYGYTFGSGTRLTVV.

V is TRBV28 and J is TRBJ1-2; D unclear. Between the trimmed V and J ends, which lost 8 bases and 4 bases, there was a span of 11 bases. CDR1 is MDHEN, CDR2 SYDVKM, per germline. There are 12 residues in the CDR3. The DNA for the CDR3 is TGTGCCAGCGGAGTTGGTAGCTATGGCTACACCTTC. Protein: CASGVGSYGYTF.

The gene calls are TRBV2 and TRBJ1-1; tentatively, D is TRBD1 (5 bases). The V and J ends lost 6 bases and 0 bases respectively, with 8 bases between them. The germline V gene encodes CDR1 SNHLY and CDR2 FYNNEI. The CDR3 is 13 residues long. The CDR3 region has the DNA TGTGCCAGCAGGGGGCTACTGAACACTGAAGCTTTCTTT. Its translation is CASRGLLNTEAFF.

The chain has TRBV29-1 and TRBJ2-2, with a possible D match to TRBD1 (6 bases). Germline values: CDR1 SQVTM, CDR2 ANQGSEA. The CDR3 contains 16 residues. V dropped 6 bases and J dropped 4 bases, with 21 bases sitting between them. The CDR3: CSVHSTGVLSTGELFF. Here the CDR3 DNA reads TGCAGCGTACATTCGACAGGAGTCCTCTCCACCGGGGAGCTGTTTTTT.

This chain links TRBV18 with TRBJ2-7; a weak D match, TRBD2 (5 bases). The CDR3 contains 14 residues. CDR1 and CDR2 from the germline V gene are KGHSH and LQKENI. Trimming cost V 0 bases and J 5 bases, with 11 bases left between them. Written as DNA, the CDR3 is TGTGCCAGCTCACCACCATCGGGGTTCGACGAGCAGTACTTC. Translation: CASSPPSGFDEQYF. Full variable domain (missing parts from reference TRBV18 and TRBJ2-7): NAGVMQNPRHLVRRRGQEARLRCSPMKGHSHVYWYRQLPEEGLKFMVYLQKENIIDESGMPKERFSAEFPKEGPSILRIQQVVRGDSAAYFCASSPPSGFDEQYFGPGTRLTVT.

The chain uses TRBV12-3 or TRBV12-4 and TRBJ1-2; no firm D call. Between the trimmed V and J ends, which lost 8 bases and 4 bases, there was a span of 5 bases. The CDR3 runs 10 residues. CDR3 region: CASPFYGYTF. The CDR3 DNA reads TGTGCCAGCCCCTTCTATGGCTACACCTTC.

The J gene is TRBJ1-1, the V gene TRBV28; 7 nucleotides align to TRBD1. The CDR3 covers 17 residues. Germline-derived CDR1 and CDR2 are MDHEN and SYDVKM. The ends lost 6 bases at V and 1 base at J; junction bases unmatched: 14. The chain's CDR3 is CASRASPGQPPNTEAFF. The CDR3 DNA reads as TGTGCCAGCAGAGCGTCTCCGGGACAGCCACCGAACACTGAAGCTTTCTTT.

The chain joins TRBV28 to TRBJ2-1; 8 bases are shared with TRBD2. V lost 5 bases to trimming and J lost 5 bases; unmatched junction nucleotides: 5. Germline loops: CDR1 MDHEN, CDR2 SYDVKM. The CDR3 spans 14 residues. The CDR3 sequence: CASSPSGGHNEQFF. In nucleotides, the CDR3 is TGTGCCAGCAGTCCAAGCGGGGGTCACAATGAGCAGTTCTTC.